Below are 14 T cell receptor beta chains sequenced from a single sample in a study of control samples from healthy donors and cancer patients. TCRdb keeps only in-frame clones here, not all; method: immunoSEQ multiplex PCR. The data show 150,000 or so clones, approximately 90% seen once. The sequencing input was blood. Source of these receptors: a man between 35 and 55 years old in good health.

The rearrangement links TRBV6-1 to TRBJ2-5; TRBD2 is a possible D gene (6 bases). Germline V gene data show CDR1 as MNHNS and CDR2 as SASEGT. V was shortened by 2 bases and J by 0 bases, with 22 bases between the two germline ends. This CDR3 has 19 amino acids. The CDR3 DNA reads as TGTGCCAGCAGTGAAACCCCTCCGTGGGACTCAATAGACCAAGAGACCCAGTACTTC. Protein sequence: CASSETPPWDSIDQETQYF.

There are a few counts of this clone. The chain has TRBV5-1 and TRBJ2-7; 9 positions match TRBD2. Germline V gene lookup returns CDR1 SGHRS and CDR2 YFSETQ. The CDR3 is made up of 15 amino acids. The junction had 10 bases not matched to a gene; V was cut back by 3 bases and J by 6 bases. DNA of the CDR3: TGCGCCAGCAGCTCCGACGCGCGGGGGGGCCGCGAGCAGTACTTC. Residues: CASSSDARGGREQYF.

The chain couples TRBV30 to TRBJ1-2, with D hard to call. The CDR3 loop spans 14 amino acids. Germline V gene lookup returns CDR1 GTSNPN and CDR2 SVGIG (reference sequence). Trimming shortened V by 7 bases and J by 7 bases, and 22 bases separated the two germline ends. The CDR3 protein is CASIPDGKRSGYTF. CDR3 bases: TGTGCCTCAATCCCGGACGGTAAAAGGAGTGGCTACACCTTC.

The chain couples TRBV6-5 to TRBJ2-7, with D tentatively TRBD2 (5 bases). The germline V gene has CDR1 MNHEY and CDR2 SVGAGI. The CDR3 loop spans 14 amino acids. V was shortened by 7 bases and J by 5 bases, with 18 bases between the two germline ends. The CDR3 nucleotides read TGTGCCAGCACCCCTCGTCGGGGTCAAAACGAGCAGTACTTC. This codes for CASTPRRGQNEQYF.

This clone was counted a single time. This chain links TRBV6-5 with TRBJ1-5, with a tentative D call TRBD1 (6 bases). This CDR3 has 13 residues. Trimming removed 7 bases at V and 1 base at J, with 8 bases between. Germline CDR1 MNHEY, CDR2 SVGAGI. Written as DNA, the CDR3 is TGTGCCAGCATGACAGGCAGCAATCAGCCCCAGCATTTT. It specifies CASMTGSNQPQHF.

The CDR3 is CASSLSGRNTGELFF. The CDR3 nucleotides read TGTGCCAGCTCCCTGAGTGGTAGAAACACCGGGGAGCTGTTTTTT. The rearrangement links TRBV27 to TRBJ2-2; D remains unclear. Germline CDR1 MNHEY, CDR2 SMNVEV (reference sequence). Trimming pared 8 bases from V and 2 bases from J, leaving 15 bases between. This CDR3 comprises 15 residues.

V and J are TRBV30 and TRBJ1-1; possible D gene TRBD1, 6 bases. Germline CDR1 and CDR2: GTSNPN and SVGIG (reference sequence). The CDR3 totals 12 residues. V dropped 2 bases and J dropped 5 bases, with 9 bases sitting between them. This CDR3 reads CAWSQGLTEAFF. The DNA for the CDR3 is TGTGCCTGGAGTCAGGGGTTGACTGAAGCTTTCTTT.

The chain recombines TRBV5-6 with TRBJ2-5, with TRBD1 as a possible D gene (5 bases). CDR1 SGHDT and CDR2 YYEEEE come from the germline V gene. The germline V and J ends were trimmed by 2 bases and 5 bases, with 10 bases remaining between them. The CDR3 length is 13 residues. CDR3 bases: TGTGCCAGCAGCTTCGGAAGGGGTGAGACCCAGTACTTC. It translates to CASSFGRGETQYF.

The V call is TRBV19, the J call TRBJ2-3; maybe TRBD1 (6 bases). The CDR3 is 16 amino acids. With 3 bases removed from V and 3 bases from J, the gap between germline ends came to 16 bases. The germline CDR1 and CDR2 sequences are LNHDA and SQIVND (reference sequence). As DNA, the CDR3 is TGTGCCAGTAGTATTTCTGAGGGGGACACGACAGATACGCAGTATTTT. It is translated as CASSISEGDTTDTQYF.

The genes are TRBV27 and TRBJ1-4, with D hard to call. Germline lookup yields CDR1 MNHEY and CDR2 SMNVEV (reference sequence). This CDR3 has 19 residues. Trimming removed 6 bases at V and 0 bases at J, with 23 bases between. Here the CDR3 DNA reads TGTGCCAGCAGCCTCGACCGGGGAACCAACTCCGCAACTAATGAAAAACTGTTTTTT. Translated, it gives CASSLDRGTNSATNEKLFF.

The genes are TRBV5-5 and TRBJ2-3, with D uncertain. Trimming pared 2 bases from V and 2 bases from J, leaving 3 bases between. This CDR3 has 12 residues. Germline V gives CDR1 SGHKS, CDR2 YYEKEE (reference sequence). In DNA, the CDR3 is TGTGCCAGCAGCTTCGACACAGATACGCAGTATTTT. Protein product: CASSFDTDTQYF.

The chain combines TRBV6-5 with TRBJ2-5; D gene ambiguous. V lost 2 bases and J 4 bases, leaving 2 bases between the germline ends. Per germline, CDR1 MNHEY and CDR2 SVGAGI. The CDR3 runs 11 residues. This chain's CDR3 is CASSYLETQYF. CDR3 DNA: TGTGCCAGCAGTTACCTAGAGACCCAGTACTTC.

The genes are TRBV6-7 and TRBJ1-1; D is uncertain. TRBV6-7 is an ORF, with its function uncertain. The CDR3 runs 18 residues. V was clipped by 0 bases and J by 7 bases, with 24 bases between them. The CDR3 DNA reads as TGTGCCAGCAGTTACTCTTGCGACCGACTCAGAGGGCCCAATGAAGCTTTCTTT. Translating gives CASSYSCDRLRGPNEAFF.

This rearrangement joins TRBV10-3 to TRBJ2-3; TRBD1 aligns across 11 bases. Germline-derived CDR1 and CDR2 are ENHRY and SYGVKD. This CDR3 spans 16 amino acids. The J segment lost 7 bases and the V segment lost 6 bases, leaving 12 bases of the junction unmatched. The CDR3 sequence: CAISTGDRGIIYTQYF. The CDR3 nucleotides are TGTGCCATCAGCACCGGGGACAGGGGGATAATTTATACGCAGTATTTT.